These 25 T cell receptor beta chains were sequenced from one sample in a study of cytomegalovirus exposure and HLA in healthy donors. Primers: 60 Vbeta forward and 13 Jbeta reverse. Data came from immunoSEQ multiplex PCR; TCRdb stores just in-frame clones and leaves some out. The table lists roughly 100,000 clones, 70% to 80% of them singletons, with around 3% in the top ten. Sequences were obtained from PBMCs. The receptors shown here come from a woman aged 35 to 49 in good health and CMV-seronegative.

J is TRBJ2-5 and V is TRBV29-1; tentative D call: TRBD1 (5 bases). The germline V gene encodes CDR1 SQVTM and CDR2 ANQGSEA. The germline V and J ends were trimmed by 2 bases and 4 bases, with 20 bases remaining between them. The CDR3 contains 16 residues. CDR3 amino acids: CSVEYGRVAVAETQYF. CDR3 bases: TGCAGCGTTGAATATGGCAGGGTGGCGGTAGCAGAGACCCAGTACTTC.

The chain joins TRBV18 to TRBJ2-5, with D hard to call. The CDR3 extends over 11 amino acids. V lost 4 bases, J lost 3 bases, and 3 bases lay in between. CDR1 is KGHSH and CDR2 is LQKENI in the germline V gene. In DNA form, the CDR3 reads TGTGCCAGCTCACTCGAAGAGACCCAGTACTTC. Translating it yields CASSLEETQYF.

This clone was counted a single time. CDR3 DNA sequence: TGCGCCAGCAGCTTGGTAGCGGGGGACCCACGGGAGACCCAGTACTTC. Translated, it gives CASSLVAGDPRETQYF. This rearrangement joins TRBV5-1 to TRBJ2-5, with TRBD2 matching over 9 bases. The germline V gene has CDR1 SGHRS and CDR2 YFSETQ. V lost 0 bases and J lost 5; bases outside the gene matches: 8. CDR3 size: 16 residues.

This clone was counted a few times. The chain links TRBV7-8 to TRBJ1-3, with D perhaps TRBD1 (5 bases). The CDR3 spans 15 residues. Germline assignment: CDR1 SGHVS and CDR2 FQNEAQ. With 7 bases removed from V and 1 base from J, the gap between germline ends came to 14 bases. The CDR3 spells CASIPGGSSGNTIYF. CDR3 DNA sequence: TGTGCCAGCATCCCGGGGGGGAGTTCTGGAAACACCATATATTTT.

The rearrangement uses TRBV7-2 and TRBJ1-6; the D is unclear. The CDR3 spans 14 residues. Germline CDR1 is SGHTA and CDR2 is FQGNSA. Trimming removed 4 bases at V and 9 bases at J, with 13 bases between. The CDR3 coding sequence is TGTGCCAGCAGCTCCCCGGGAGGGAGTTCACCCCTCCACTTT. Translation: CASSSPGGSSPLHF.

The CDR3 reads CASSVGREEQYF. The CDR3 region has the DNA TGTGCCAGCAGTGTCGGTCGGGAGGAGCAGTACTTC. The chain carries TRBV2 and TRBJ2-7; D might be TRBD2 (6 bases). This CDR3 has 12 residues. Looked up from germline, CDR1 is SNHLY and CDR2 is FYNNEI. Trimming cost V 4 bases and J 7 bases, with 11 bases left between them.

This rearrangement joins TRBV9 to TRBJ2-2; 7 nucleotides align to TRBD2. J gave up 7 bases and V 0 bases, and 6 bases lay outside the gene matches. In germline, CDR1 is SGDLS, CDR2 YYNGEE. The CDR3 sequence is 15 residues long. CDR3 sequence reads: CASSVGGLAVGELFF. CDR3 coding DNA: TGTGCCAGCAGCGTAGGAGGCCTAGCGGTCGGGGAGCTGTTTTTT.

This sequence joins TRBV5-1 and TRBJ2-7; D possibly corresponds to TRBD2 (6 bases). The CDR3 contains 14 residues. In germline, CDR1 is SGHRS, CDR2 YFSETQ. V was clipped by 4 bases and J by 2 bases, with 13 bases between them. The CDR3 DNA reads TGCGCCAGCAGCGCGGGACTGTCAACCTACGAGCAGTACTTC. Residues: CASSAGLSTYEQYF.

The V and J genes are TRBV4-1 and TRBJ2-3; 9 bases are shared with TRBD2. Germline V gene lookup returns CDR1 MGHRA and CDR2 YSYEKL. V gave up 0 bases and J gave up 0 bases; unmatched junction bases: 4. This CDR3 region has 17 residues. Here the CDR3 DNA reads TGCGCCAGCAGCCAAGAGAGACTAGCGGATAGCACAGATACGCAGTATTTT. Its translation is CASSQERLADSTDTQYF.

This clone was seen just once. V is TRBV2 and J is TRBJ2-5; the D gene is possibly TRBD1 (5 bases). This CDR3 contains 15 residues. Germline CDR1 reads SNHLY; CDR2 reads FYNNEI. V was clipped by 2 bases and J by 5 bases, with 15 bases between them. CDR3 sequence: CASSEIGRVVETQYF. In DNA form, the CDR3 reads TGTGCCAGCAGTGAAATTGGCAGGGTGGTCGAGACCCAGTACTTC.

This clone appeared once. The rearrangement links TRBV7-9 to TRBJ2-5; D is possibly TRBD1 (5 bases). CDR1 is SEHNR, CDR2 FQNEAQ, per germline (reference sequence). The CDR3 loop spans 16 amino acids. V was trimmed by 6 bases and J by 5 bases, leaving 22 bases between them. CDR3 amino acids: CASSFPPGREKETQYF. In DNA form, the CDR3 reads TGTGCCAGCAGTTTCCCCCCGGGCAGGGAAAAGGAGACCCAGTACTTC. The entire variable domain, with the rest obtained from reference TRBV7-9 and TRBJ2-5, is as follows: DTGVSQNPRHKITKRGQNVTFRCDPISEHNRLYWYRQTLGQGPEFLTYFQNEAQLEKSRLLSDRFSAERPKGSFSTLEIQRTEQGDSAMYLCASSFPPGREKETQYFGPGTRLLVL.

The rearrangement joins TRBV18 to TRBJ2-7; 14 nucleotides align to TRBD2. Germline V gene lookup returns CDR1 KGHSH and CDR2 LQKENI. V dropped 0 bases and J dropped 5; count of bases not matched to a gene: 0. The CDR3 spans 15 residues. Here the CDR3 DNA reads TGTGCCAGCTCACCACCGGGACTAGCGGGAGACGAGCAGTACTTC. As protein: CASSPPGLAGDEQYF.

This rearrangement joins TRBV25-1 to TRBJ1-2; D is perhaps TRBD1 (5 bases). The CDR3 extends over 15 amino acids. The germline CDR1 and CDR2 sequences are MGHDK and SYGVNS. V shed 0 bases and J shed 4 bases, with 12 bases lying between them. CDR3 protein: CASSEYAQDPYGYTF. CDR3 nucleotides: TGTGCCAGCAGTGAATATGCACAGGACCCCTATGGCTACACCTTC.

The chain employs TRBV27 and TRBJ2-7, with 11 bases that match TRBD1. V lost 3 bases to trimming and J lost 5 bases; unmatched junction nucleotides: 6. Germline CDR1 reads MNHEY; CDR2 reads SMNVEV (reference sequence). The CDR3 spans 15 residues. CDR3 region: CASSFPGQGADEQYF. CDR3 nucleotide sequence: TGTGCCAGCAGTTTCCCCGGACAGGGGGCTGACGAGCAGTACTTC.

The genes are TRBV28 and TRBJ2-5; a possible D gene is TRBD2 (6 bases). Germline assignment: CDR1 MDHEN and CDR2 SYDVKM. This CDR3 contains 16 residues. Trimming left V 1 base short and J 4 bases short, with 16 bases between. In DNA form, the CDR3 reads TGTGCCAGCAGTTTATTTACTCTCTTGGGAGGAGAGACCCAGTACTTC. Its translation is CASSLFTLLGGETQYF. Together with reference TRBV28 and TRBJ2-5, the CDR3 gives the full variable domain: DVKVTQSSRYLVKRTGEKVFLECVQDMDHENMFWYRQDPGLGLRLIYFSYDVKMKEKGDIPEGYSVSREKKERFSLILESASTNQTSMYLCASSLFTLLGGETQYFGPGTRLLVL.

This clone has just one count. The gene calls are TRBV14 and TRBJ2-5; the D gene is possibly TRBD2 (6 bases). The J call is doubtful: the DNA matches TRBJ2-7 better. The CDR3 sequence is 13 residues long. The V gene's germline CDR1 is SGHDN and CDR2 FVKESK. The CDR3 protein is CASSQAGGYEQYF. In DNA form, the CDR3 reads TGTGCCAGCAGCCAAGCCGGGGGTTACGAGCAGTACTTC.

This clone was detected only a few times. V usage is TRBV15 and J usage is TRBJ1-5; D is perhaps TRBD1 (6 bases). CDR1 is LNHNV, CDR2 YYDKDF, per germline (reference sequence). V lost 0 bases and J lost 4, with 13 bases in between. This CDR3 region has 16 residues. The CDR3 reads CATSRDGQSQNQPQHF. The CDR3 region has the DNA TGTGCCACCAGCAGAGACGGACAGTCTCAAAATCAGCCCCAGCATTTT.

This sequence joins TRBV18 and TRBJ1-1; TRBD1 matches 9 bases. V lost 2 bases to trimming and J lost 4 bases; unmatched junction nucleotides: 11. CDR1 is KGHSH and CDR2 is LQKENI in the germline V gene. The length of the CDR3 is 17 residues. The CDR3 region has the DNA TGTGCCAGCTCACCATCTTACAGGGGGCGCTCGGTCACTGAAGCTTTCTTT. Its protein is CASSPSYRGRSVTEAFF. The variable domain in full, with the rest retrieved from reference TRBV18 and TRBJ1-1, is NAGVMQNPRHLVRRRGQEARLRCSPMKGHSHVYWYRQLPEEGLKFMVYLQKENIIDESGMPKERFSAEFPKEGPSILRIQQVVRGDSAAYFCASSPSYRGRSVTEAFFGQGTRLTVV.

This sequence joins TRBV9 and TRBJ2-1; D not certain. Trimming cost V 0 bases and J 7 bases, with 11 bases left between them. Germline lookup yields CDR1 SGDLS and CDR2 YYNGEE. CDR3 size: 14 residues. CDR3 protein: CASSVASQPNEQFF. DNA of the CDR3: TGTGCCAGCAGCGTAGCCAGTCAACCAAATGAGCAGTTCTTC.

The CDR3 is CSVENAGYGYTF. The CDR3, as DNA: TGCAGCGTTGAAAACGCGGGTTATGGCTACACCTTC. The J gene is TRBJ1-2, the V gene TRBV29-1; no reliable D call. Germline CDR1 and CDR2: SQVTM and ANQGSEA. The V and J ends lost 2 bases and 5 bases respectively, with 9 bases between them. This CDR3 contains 12 residues.

The CDR3 bases are TGCGCCAGCAGCTTACCTAGCGGGACGGATACGCAGTATTTT. Its translation: CASSLPSGTDTQYF. This chain uses TRBV5-1 with TRBJ2-3, with 9 bases identical to TRBD2. The germline V gene has CDR1 SGHRS and CDR2 YFSETQ. V was clipped by 2 bases and J by 6 bases; unmatched bases: 4. CDR3 size: 14 residues.

This sequence joins TRBV18 and TRBJ1-5, with D possibly being TRBD1 (6 bases). CDR3 length: 16 residues. Per the germline V gene, CDR1 is KGHSH and CDR2 is LQKENI. V lost 2 bases and J 2 bases, leaving 13 bases between the germline ends. CDR3 sequence (DNA): TGTGCCAGCTCACCATATAGGGCAGGGGGCAATCAGCCCCAGCATTTT. It translates to CASSPYRAGGNQPQHF. Drawing the rest from reference TRBV18 and TRBJ1-5, the complete variable domain is NAGVMQNPRHLVRRRGQEARLRCSPMKGHSHVYWYRQLPEEGLKFMVYLQKENIIDESGMPKERFSAEFPKEGPSILRIQQVVRGDSAAYFCASSPYRAGGNQPQHFGDGTRLSIL.

V is TRBV19 and J is TRBJ1-2, with D unclear. The germline gives CDR1 LNHDA, CDR2 SQIVND (reference sequence). CDR3 length: 11 residues. V was shortened by 3 bases and J by 5 bases, with 4 bases between the two germline ends. The CDR3 bases are TGTGCCAGTAGTATGGCTTATGGCTACACCTTC. It is translated as CASSMAYGYTF. Full variable domain (rest looked up from reference TRBV19 and TRBJ1-2): DGGITQSPKYLFRKEGQNVTLSCEQNLNHDAMYWYRQDPGQGLRLIYYSQIVNDFQKGDIAEGYSVSREKKESFPLTVTSAQKNPTAFYLCASSMAYGYTFGSGTRLTVV.

V is TRBV4-3 and J is TRBJ2-1; D remains ambiguous. Germline lookup yields CDR1 LGHNA and CDR2 YSLEER. With 4 bases removed from V and 7 bases from J, the gap between germline ends came to 11 bases. The CDR3 extends over 13 amino acids. The CDR3 DNA reads as TGCGCCAGCAGCCCGGAGATAGTTAATGAGCAGTTCTTC. Its protein product is CASSPEIVNEQFF.

CDR3 loop: CASSPLTVNTEAFF. The CDR3 DNA follows: TGTGCCAGCAGTCCGTTGACAGTGAACACTGAAGCTTTCTTT. V usage is TRBV27 and J usage is TRBJ1-1; perhaps TRBD1 as D (5 bases). The CDR3 runs to 14 residues. Germline values: CDR1 MNHEY, CDR2 SMNVEV (reference sequence). Trimming removed 5 bases from V and 0 bases from J, with 10 bases in between.